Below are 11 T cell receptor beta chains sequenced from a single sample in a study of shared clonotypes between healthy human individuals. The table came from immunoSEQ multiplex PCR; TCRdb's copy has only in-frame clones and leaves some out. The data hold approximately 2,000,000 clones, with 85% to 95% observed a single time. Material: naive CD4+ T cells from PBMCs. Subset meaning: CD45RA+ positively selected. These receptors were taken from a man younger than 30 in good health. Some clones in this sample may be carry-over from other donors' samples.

CDR3 DNA sequence: TGTGCCAGCAGCCCAAGTGGCGGGAACTCCTACGAGCAGTACTTC. This gives the protein CASSPSGGNSYEQYF. V gene TRBV28 combines with J gene TRBJ2-7; maybe TRBD2 (6 bases). There are 15 residues in the CDR3. Germline V gene sequence: CDR1 MDHEN, CDR2 SYDVKM. V was shortened by 6 bases and J by 0 bases, with 15 bases between the two germline ends.

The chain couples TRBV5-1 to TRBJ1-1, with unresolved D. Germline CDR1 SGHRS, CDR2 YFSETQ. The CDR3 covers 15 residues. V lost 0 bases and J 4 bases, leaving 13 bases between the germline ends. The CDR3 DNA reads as TGCGCCAGCAGCTTGGTGTCCGGGTTGGGCACTGAAGCTTTCTTT. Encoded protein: CASSLVSGLGTEAFF. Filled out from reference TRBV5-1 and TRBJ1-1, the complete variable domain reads KAGVTQTPRYLIKTRGQQVTLSCSPISGHRSVSWYQQTPGQGLQFLFEYFSETQRNKGNFPGRFSGRQFSNSRSEMNVSTLELGDSALYLCASSLVSGLGTEAFFGQGTRLTVV.

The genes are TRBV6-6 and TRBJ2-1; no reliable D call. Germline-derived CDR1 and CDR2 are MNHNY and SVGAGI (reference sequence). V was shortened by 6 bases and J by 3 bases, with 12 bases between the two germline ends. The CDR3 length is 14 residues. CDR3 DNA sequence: TGTGCCAGCAGCCGGGCCGTTTTCTACAATGAGCAGTTCTTC. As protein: CASSRAVFYNEQFF.

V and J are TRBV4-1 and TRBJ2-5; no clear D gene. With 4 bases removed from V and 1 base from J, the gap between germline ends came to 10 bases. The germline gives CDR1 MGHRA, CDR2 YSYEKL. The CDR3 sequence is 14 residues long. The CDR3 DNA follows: TGCGCCAGCAGCCCGTTACAGCTCCAAGAGACCCAGTACTTC. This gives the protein CASSPLQLQETQYF.

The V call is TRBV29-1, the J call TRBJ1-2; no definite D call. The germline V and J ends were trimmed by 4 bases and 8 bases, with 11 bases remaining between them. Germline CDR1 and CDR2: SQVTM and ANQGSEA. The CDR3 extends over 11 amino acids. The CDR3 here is CSVVGKHGYTF. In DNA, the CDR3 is TGCAGCGTTGTAGGGAAGCACGGCTACACCTTC.

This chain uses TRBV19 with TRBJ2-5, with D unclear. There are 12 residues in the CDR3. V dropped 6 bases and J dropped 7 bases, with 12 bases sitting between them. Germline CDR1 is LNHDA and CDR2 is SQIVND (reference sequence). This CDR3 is CASSLLGGTQYF. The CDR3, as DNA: TGTGCCAGTAGCCTCCTCGGCGGGACCCAGTACTTC.

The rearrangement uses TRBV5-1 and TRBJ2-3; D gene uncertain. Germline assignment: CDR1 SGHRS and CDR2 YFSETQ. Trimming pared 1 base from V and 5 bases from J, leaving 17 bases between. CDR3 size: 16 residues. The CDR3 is CASSLNLPIRGDTQYF. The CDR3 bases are TGCGCCAGCAGCTTGAATCTTCCAATCCGTGGAGATACGCAGTATTTT.

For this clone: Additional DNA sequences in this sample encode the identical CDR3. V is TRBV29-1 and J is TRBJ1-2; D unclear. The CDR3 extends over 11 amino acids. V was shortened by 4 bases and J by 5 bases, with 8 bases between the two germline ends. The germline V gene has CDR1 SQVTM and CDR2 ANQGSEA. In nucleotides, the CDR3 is TGCAGCGTTGGAGGGAGTTATGGCTACACCTTC. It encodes CSVGGSYGYTF.

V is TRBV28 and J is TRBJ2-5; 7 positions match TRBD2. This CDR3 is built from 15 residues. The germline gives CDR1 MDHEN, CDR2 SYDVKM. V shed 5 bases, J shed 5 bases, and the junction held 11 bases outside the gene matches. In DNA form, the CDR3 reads TGTGCCAGCAGTACCACCCAGCGGGGACGGGAGACCCAGTACTTC. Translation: CASSTTQRGRETQYF. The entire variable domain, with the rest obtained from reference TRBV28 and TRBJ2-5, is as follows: DVKVTQSSRYLVKRTGEKVFLECVQDMDHENMFWYRQDPGLGLRLIYFSYDVKMKEKGDIPEGYSVSREKKERFSLILESASTNQTSMYLCASSTTQRGRETQYFGPGTRLLVL.

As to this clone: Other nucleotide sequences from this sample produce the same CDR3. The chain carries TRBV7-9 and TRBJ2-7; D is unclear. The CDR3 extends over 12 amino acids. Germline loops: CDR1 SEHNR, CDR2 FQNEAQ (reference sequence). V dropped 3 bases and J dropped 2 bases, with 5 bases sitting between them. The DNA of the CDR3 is TGTGCCAGCAGCTTTTCCGCCTACGAGCAGTACTTC. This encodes CASSFSAYEQYF.

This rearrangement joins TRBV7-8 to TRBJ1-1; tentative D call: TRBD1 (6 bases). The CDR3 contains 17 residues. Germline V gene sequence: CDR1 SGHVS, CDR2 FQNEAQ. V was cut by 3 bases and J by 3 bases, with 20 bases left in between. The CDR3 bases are TGTGCCAGCAGCTTCGCAGGGGTCTATGATCGGGACACTGAAGCTTTCTTT. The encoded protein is CASSFAGVYDRDTEAFF.